This TCR beta chain is from a study of regulatory T cells in long-lasting Graves disease. Arm-PCR of CDR3 regions with iRepertoire HTBI primers generated TCR beta libraries. Each CDR3 protein gets one entry after TCRdb re-called the multiplex PCR reads with MiXCR. The repertoire holds about 420,000 distinct CDR3 sequences, with roughly 17% as singletons. This clonotype was recorded at least ten times. Regarding time point: newly diagnosed GD, antithyroid drugs for less than 3 months. After RNA was extracted from PBMCs, the TCR library was made from it. Per the germline V gene, CDR1 is MDHEN and CDR2 is SYDVKM. This CDR3 contains 15 residues. The ends lost 5 bases at V and 2 bases at J; junction bases unmatched: 9. Another study also made use of these data, one on T cells in Graves' hyperthyroidism and ophthalmopathy.

The material was peripheral blood mononuclear cells (PBMCs), obtained at new diagnosis, from a patient treated with antithyroid drugs. The chain joins TRBV28 to TRBJ2-7; 7 bases match TRBD1. This receptor was obtained from a woman aged 18-30 years with Graves disease. The CDR3 spells CASSIRDRITYEQYF. In DNA form, the CDR3 reads TGTGCCAGCAGTATCCGGGACAGAATCACCTACGAGCAGTACTTC.